One and the same sample provided the 27 T cell receptor beta chains below, sequenced in a study of naive and memory T cell subsets. Two oligonucleotides, mixed equimolar, formed the beta constant-region primer covering TRBC1 and TRBC2. Nested alpha and beta constant-region primers with the SP2 primer drove four PCR rounds on ligated cDNA. TCRdb re-derived calls from the UMI-ligation and nested PCR reads in MiXCR, one entry per CDR3 protein. The profile shows over 100,000 distinct CDR3 sequences, 36% of them singletons. Specimen: central memory CD4+ T cells from blood. The receptors were gathered from a human donor in good health.

The chain links TRBV20-1 to TRBJ2-2, with D tentatively TRBD1 (7 bases). V lost 1 base to trimming and J lost 5 bases, with 11 bases between them. Germline CDR1 and CDR2: DFQATT and SNEGSKA (reference sequence). There are 14 residues in the CDR3. The CDR3 sequence is CSARVGGQTGELFF. The CDR3 bases are TGCAGTGCTAGAGTGGGGGGACAGACCGGGGAGCTGTTTTTT.

This clonotype was seen a few times. The chain joins TRBV13 to TRBJ2-7; D tentatively reads TRBD1 or TRBD2 (5 bases each). The V end was cut by 6 bases, the J end by 6 bases, with 12 bases between. This CDR3 has 12 amino acids. The germline gives CDR1 PRHDT, CDR2 FYEKMQ (reference sequence). As DNA, the CDR3 is TGTGCCAGCAGTGGGGGTTACGGCGAGCAGTACTTC. Its protein product is CASSGGYGEQYF.

The genes are TRBV6-1 and TRBJ2-5, with D hard to call. This CDR3 is 15 amino acids long. V was trimmed by 2 bases and J by 5 bases, leaving 15 bases between them. The V gene's germline CDR1 is MNHNS and CDR2 SASEGT. As DNA, the CDR3 is TGTGCCAGCAGTGAAAGCTCGCGGATTGGGGAGACCCAGTACTTC. Its protein is CASSESSRIGETQYF.

In this sample, this clonotype turned up many times. The V and J genes are TRBV28 and TRBJ2-7; D unresolved. The CDR3 has 14 residues. The germline V and J ends were trimmed by 2 bases and 7 bases, with 15 bases remaining between them. Per germline, CDR1 MDHEN and CDR2 SYDVKM. This CDR3 is CASSLGQRMGEQYF. The CDR3 bases are TGTGCCAGCAGTTTAGGCCAAAGGATGGGGGAGCAGTACTTC.

The sample holds one count of this clonotype. V usage is TRBV18 and J usage is TRBJ2-1, with 12 nucleotides matching TRBD2. Germline loops: CDR1 KGHSH, CDR2 LQKENI. The CDR3 extends over 16 amino acids. V was pared by 2 bases and J by 6 bases, with 5 bases of the junction left unmatched. The CDR3 region is CASSPISTSGSNEQFF. The CDR3, as DNA: TGTGCCAGCTCACCAATTTCGACTAGCGGGAGCAATGAGCAGTTCTTC. The variable domain in full, completed from reference TRBV18 and TRBJ2-1, reads NAGVMQNPRHLVRRRGQEARLRCSPMKGHSHVYWYRQLPEEGLKFMVYLQKENIIDESGMPKERFSAEFPKEGPSILRIQQVVRGDSAAYFCASSPISTSGSNEQFFGPGTRLTVL.

This chain joins TRBV12-3 or TRBV12-4 and TRBJ2-1; 10 bases match TRBD1. This CDR3 is built from 14 residues. The V segment lost 7 bases and the J segment 7 bases; nucleotides outside the gene matches: 7. CDR3 residues: CASTPGQGWNEQFF. DNA for the CDR3: TGTGCCAGCACCCCGGGACAGGGGTGGAATGAGCAGTTCTTC.

This clonotype was observed once. The chain has TRBV19 and TRBJ1-3; TRBD1 might be the D (5 bases). The CDR3 totals 14 residues. V dropped 6 bases and J dropped 2 bases, with 11 bases sitting between them. The germline gives CDR1 LNHDA, CDR2 SQIVND (reference sequence). CDR3 loop: CASSSGGTGNTIYF. Here the CDR3 DNA reads TGTGCCAGTAGCTCTGGGGGGACTGGAAACACCATATATTTT.

This chain joins TRBV3-1 and TRBJ1-1; D is unclear. Germline assignment: CDR1 LGHDT and CDR2 YNNKEL (reference sequence). The CDR3 has 13 amino acids. V was cut by 6 bases and J by 1 base, with 9 bases left in between. For the CDR3, the DNA is TGTGCCAGCAGTCCCTGGGGGAACACTGAAGCTTTCTTT. Translating it yields CASSPWGNTEAFF. The variable domain in full, completed from reference TRBV3-1 and TRBJ1-1, reads DTAVSQTPKYLVTQMGNDKSIKCEQNLGHDTMYWYKQDSKKFLKIMFSYNNKELIINETVPNRFSPKSPDKAHLNLHINSLELGDSAVYFCASSPWGNTEAFFGQGTRLTVV.

There are a few counts of this clonotype. The J gene is TRBJ2-3, the V gene TRBV7-6; TRBD1 aligns across 8 bases. The CDR3 has 16 residues. Per the germline V gene, CDR1 is SGHVS and CDR2 is FNYEAQ. V lost 4 bases and J lost 2; bases outside the gene matches: 8. The CDR3 nucleotides are TGTGCCAGCAGCTATGGACAGGGCGTTAACACAGATACGCAGTATTTT. Translating it yields CASSYGQGVNTDTQYF.

Comments on this clonotype: A read error may produce the germline difference seen at one junction end. The chain employs TRBV5-4 and TRBJ1-2, with D perhaps matching TRBD1 (6 bases). Germline assignment: CDR1 SGHNT and CDR2 YYREEE (reference sequence). The CDR3 is 16 residues long. For the CDR3, the DNA is TGTGCCAGCAGCGGAATGACAGGTCTGAGAAACTTTGGCTACACCTTC. This sequence encodes CASSGMTGLRNFGYTF.

The CDR3 DNA reads as TGTGCCAGCAGCTCACGAACGGGAACCAATGAGCAGTTCTTC. Residues: CASSSRTGTNEQFF. The rearrangement links TRBV7-9 to TRBJ2-1; perhaps TRBD2 as D (5 bases). V was clipped by 4 bases and J by 6 bases, with 13 bases between them. Germline assignment: CDR1 SEHNR and CDR2 FQNEAQ (reference sequence). The CDR3 runs 14 residues.

The chain has TRBV20-1 and TRBJ2-7; TRBD2 matches at 7 bases. Germline CDR1 reads DFQATT; CDR2 reads SNEGSKA (reference sequence). CDR3 length: 14 amino acids. V shed 3 bases and J 8 bases; nucleotides not matched to a gene: 13. CDR3: CSARRPGREIKQYF. The CDR3 DNA sequence: TGCAGTGCTAGGCGCCCGGGGCGGGAGATAAAGCAGTACTTC.

The chain's CDR3 is CASSLERGTYEQYF. For the CDR3, the DNA is TGTGCCAGCAGCTTGGAGCGGGGTACCTACGAGCAGTACTTC. V and J are TRBV5-6 and TRBJ2-7, with 7 positions matching TRBD2. With V trimmed by 0 bases and J by 2 bases, 2 bases remained unmatched. The germline gives CDR1 SGHDT, CDR2 YYEEEE. This CDR3 region has 14 residues.

The chain links TRBV28 to TRBJ2-5; 9 bases fit TRBD2. There are 13 residues in the CDR3. Germline V gene lookup returns CDR1 MDHEN and CDR2 SYDVKM. The V gene end was trimmed by 11 bases and the J gene end by 2 bases; junction bases not matched to a gene: 6. DNA of the CDR3: TGTGCCGGAAGTCTAGCGGGACAAGAGACCCAGTACTTC. Amino acids: CAGSLAGQETQYF.

This chain connects TRBV20-1 to TRBJ2-1; D tentatively fits TRBD1 or TRBD2 (7 bases each). V gave up 6 bases and J gave up 3 bases, with 12 bases separating them. The CDR3 extends over 13 amino acids. The V gene's germline CDR1 is DFQATT and CDR2 SNEGSKA (reference sequence). CDR3 sequence reads: CSAQGGGYNEQFF. CDR3 nucleotides: TGCAGTGCCCAGGGGGGGGGCTACAATGAGCAGTTCTTC.

In this sample, this clonotype turned up a few times. The chain couples TRBV28 to TRBJ1-1; D perhaps matches TRBD1 (6 bases). Germline values: CDR1 MDHEN, CDR2 SYDVKM. CDR3 size: 12 residues. V gave up 7 bases and J gave up 10 bases, with 16 bases separating them. The CDR3, as DNA: TGTGCCAGCAAGGGGGGACTTAAGGGAGCTTTCTTT. Amino acids: CASKGGLKGAFF.

This clonotype was found a few times. The chain uses TRBV28 and TRBJ2-7; 8 bases are shared with TRBD1. In germline, CDR1 is MDHEN, CDR2 SYDVKM. V was clipped by 2 bases and J by 3 bases; unmatched bases: 12. CDR3 size: 17 residues. CDR3 in amino acids: CASSLGARGRSVYEQYF. CDR3 DNA sequence: TGTGCCAGCAGTTTAGGGGCCAGGGGGCGTAGCGTCTACGAGCAGTACTTC. Full variable domain (outside the CDR3, taken from reference TRBV28 and TRBJ2-7): DVKVTQSSRYLVKRTGEKVFLECVQDMDHENMFWYRQDPGLGLRLIYFSYDVKMKEKGDIPEGYSVSREKKERFSLILESASTNQTSMYLCASSLGARGRSVYEQYFGPGTRLTVT.

There are a few counts of this clonotype. The V gene is TRBV12-3 or TRBV12-4, the J gene TRBJ1-2; a possible D gene is TRBD1 (5 bases). The CDR3 runs 15 residues. Trimming took 4 bases from V and 4 from J, leaving 16 bases between them. The CDR3 is CASSSHGAPSYGYTF. As DNA, the CDR3 is TGTGCCAGCAGTTCCCACGGGGCTCCTAGCTATGGCTACACCTTC.

In DNA form, the CDR3 reads TGCGCCAGCAGCCAAGAAGGACAGGGTTTGGAAGCTTTCTTT. Protein: CASSQEGQGLEAFF. The chain recombines TRBV4-1 with TRBJ1-1; 8 positions match TRBD1. Germline V gives CDR1 MGHRA, CDR2 YSYEKL. The CDR3 is 14 residues long. The V gene end was trimmed by 0 bases and the J gene end by 8 bases; junction bases not matched to a gene: 5.

The table lists this clonotype with many counts. The chain carries TRBV5-4 and TRBJ2-3; 8 nucleotides line up with TRBD1. The trim removed 4 bases at V and 3 bases at J, leaving 7 bases unmatched. This CDR3 has 15 residues. Germline-derived CDR1 and CDR2 are SGHNT and YYREEE (reference sequence). CDR3 coding DNA: TGTGCCAGCAGCCCTAGGACAGGGAGGACAGATACGCAGTATTTT. Its translation: CASSPRTGRTDTQYF.

The chain combines TRBV29-1 with TRBJ1-5; D not certain. Germline V gene sequence: CDR1 SQVTM, CDR2 ANQGSEA. The CDR3 covers 13 residues. Trimming removed 5 bases at V and 3 bases at J, with 11 bases between. For the CDR3, the DNA is TGCAGCGTTACGTCGGCAGTCAATCAGCCCCAGCATTTT. This codes for CSVTSAVNQPQHF.

This clonotype showed up just a few times. The genes are TRBV7-2 and TRBJ1-1, with D possibly TRBD1 on 6 matching bases. The CDR3 is 14 amino acids. Trimming left V 0 bases short and J 4 bases short, with 9 bases between. The germline gives CDR1 SGHTA, CDR2 FQGNSA. The DNA of the CDR3 is TGTGCCAGCAGCTTAGCGCAGGGGACCACTGAAGCTTTCTTT. It encodes CASSLAQGTTEAFF.

This clonotype occurred many times. V and J are TRBV12-3 or TRBV12-4 and TRBJ2-3, with 10 bases that match TRBD2. The CDR3 contains 16 residues. J was trimmed by 6 bases and V by 3 bases; bases with no gene match: 9. The CDR3 nucleotides read TGTGCCAGCAGTTTTGGTTCAGCGGGAGGGGCGGATACGCAGTATTTT. Translated, it gives CASSFGSAGGADTQYF.

This clonotype was counted between two and nine times. The V call is TRBV5-1, the J call TRBJ2-5; 7 bases align to TRBD1. Germline V CDR1 and CDR2: SGHRS, YFSETQ. The V and J ends lost 2 bases and 4 bases, in that order; junction bases with no gene match: 5. CDR3 length equals 14 residues. CDR3 region: CASSLEGAGETQYF. The CDR3, as DNA: TGCGCCAGCAGCTTAGAGGGGGCGGGAGAGACCCAGTACTTC.

The chain links TRBV29-1 to TRBJ2-4; tentatively, D is TRBD1 (5 bases). The V gene's germline CDR1 is SQVTM and CDR2 ANQGSEA. The length of the CDR3 is 14 residues. Between the trimmed V and J ends, which lost 7 bases and 0 bases, there was a span of 13 bases. In DNA form, the CDR3 reads TGCAGCGCTCAAGCAGGGCTAGCCAAAAACATTCAGTACTTC. Translating gives CSAQAGLAKNIQYF.

This clonotype was observed a few times. This chain uses TRBV29-1 with TRBJ2-3; TRBD2 matches 7 bases. With 7 bases clipped from V and 3 bases from J, the junction kept 13 bases outside the gene matches. The CDR3 contains 15 residues. Looked up from germline, CDR1 is SQVTM and CDR2 is ANQGSEA. CDR3 sequence: CSARASGIWTDTQYF. CDR3 DNA: TGCAGCGCTCGAGCTAGCGGTATATGGACAGATACGCAGTATTTT.

Here the CDR3 DNA reads TGCGCCAGCAGTGAGTCTCGGACCCTGGGGGCTGAAGCTTTCTTT. Its protein product is CASSESRTLGAEAFF. The genes are TRBV10-1 and TRBJ1-1; TRBD1 is a possible D gene (5 bases). The CDR3 consists of 15 residues. Trimming took 0 bases from V and 6 from J, leaving 14 bases between them. The germline gives CDR1 WNHNN, CDR2 SYGVQD (reference sequence).